The entry below gives a single T cell receptor (beta chain) sequence along with its context. What it binds is unknown. Germline V lookup: CDR1 LNHDA, CDR2 SQIVND (reference sequence). This CDR3 has 14 residues. Trimming removed 7 bases from V and 0 bases from J, with 12 bases in between. TCRdb keeps only in-frame clones here, not all; method: immunoSEQ multiplex PCR. The sample comprises about 130,000 clones, approximately 91% of which are singletons, and roughly 0.98% rests with the top ten. The data derive from a study of T cell responses to AZD1222 COVID-19 vaccine. It was second doses at about 4 or about 12 weeks that were pooled. Overall study results and limits: Most donors were white British, females outnumbered males, and clonal diversity was possibly underestimated.

Sequencing used peripheral blood, obtained 28 days after the second AZD1222 dose. J is TRBJ1-1 and V is TRBV19; possible D gene TRBD1, 5 bases. The receptor's source is an adult who received the AZD1222 COVID-19 vaccine. CDR3 nucleotide sequence: TGTGCCAGTATTCAGGGCGGAATGAACACTGAAGCTTTCTTT. Translated, it gives CASIQGGMNTEAFF.